One sample yielded the 19 T cell receptor beta chains listed below, sequenced in a study of human T cells and chemical hapten exposure. Via MiXCR, TCRdb re-called the RACE reads, giving one row per CDR3 protein. In the table there are fewer than 100,000 distinct CDR3 sequences, 9.5% to 15% of which are singletons. This sample's time point: patch test 1, 2 weeks after DPC sensitization. Indicated treatment: therapeutic diphenylcyclopropenone sensitization with weekly scalp DPC. Sample: whole blood, taken in connection with sensitization to the hapten diphenylcyclopropenone (DPC). These receptors were taken from a woman aged 40 to 50 with alopecia areata. Some clones in this sample may be carry-over from other donors' samples.

V gene TRBV28 combines with J gene TRBJ2-1; 10 positions match TRBD2. CDR1 MDHEN and CDR2 SYDVKM come from the germline V gene. The CDR3 is made up of 17 amino acids. After removal of 6 bases from V and 5 bases from J, the junction contained 13 bases not matched to a gene. This CDR3 is CASSPLPSSGSDNEQFF. The CDR3 coding sequence is TGTGCCAGCAGCCCACTACCCTCTAGCGGGAGCGACAATGAGCAGTTCTTC.

This chain uses TRBV6-2 or TRBV6-3 with TRBJ1-1; D is perhaps TRBD1 (5 bases). Trimming stripped 6 bases from V and 6 bases from J, with 17 bases between. The CDR3 is 14 residues long. Germline assignment: CDR1 MNHEY and CDR2 SVGEGT. Here the CDR3 reads CASRGPRSGPEAFF. The CDR3, as DNA: TGTGCCAGCAGGGGGCCTCGGTCGGGGCCTGAAGCTTTCTTT.

This rearrangement joins TRBV12-3 or TRBV12-4 to TRBJ2-2; tentative D call: TRBD2 (6 bases). With 2 bases removed from V and 0 bases from J, the gap between germline ends came to 10 bases. The CDR3 runs to 16 residues. CDR3 DNA sequence: TGTGCCAGCAGTTTAAGAATAGCGGCGAACACCGGGGAGCTGTTTTTT. The encoded protein is CASSLRIAANTGELFF.

The chain is built from TRBV24-1 and TRBJ2-1, with 11 bases lining up with TRBD2. Germline V lookup: CDR1 KGHDR, CDR2 SFDVKD. The J segment lost 8 bases and the V segment lost 6 bases, leaving 8 bases of the junction unmatched. This CDR3 spans 15 amino acids. The CDR3 nucleotides are TGTGCCACCAGTAGGGCTAGCGGGAGGATCGATGAGCAGTTCTTC. Residues: CATSRASGRIDEQFF.

V is TRBV20-1 and J is TRBJ2-5, with TRBD2 matching 8 bases. This CDR3 is 16 amino acids long. Germline CDR1 reads DFQATT; CDR2 reads SNEGSKA (reference sequence). V shed 6 bases, J shed 4 bases, and the junction held 16 bases outside the gene matches. CDR3 bases: TGCAGTGCCCCGAATCGGGAGCGGGAGTACGGAGAGACCCAGTACTTC. Its protein is CSAPNREREYGETQYF.

The CDR3 reads CASSLDQGVHEQYF. CDR3 bases: TGTGCCAGCAGCTTGGACCAGGGAGTCCACGAGCAGTACTTC. The rearrangement links TRBV5-4 to TRBJ2-7, with D perhaps being TRBD1 or TRBD2 (5 bases each). CDR3 length: 14 amino acids. Trimming removed 0 bases from V and 5 bases from J, with 12 bases in between. Germline loops: CDR1 SGHNT, CDR2 YYREEE (reference sequence).

This clonotype was picked up a small number of times. The genes are TRBV28 and TRBJ2-5, with D tentatively TRBD1 (5 bases). From germline, CDR1 is MDHEN and CDR2 SYDVKM. CDR3 length: 14 amino acids. V lost 4 bases, J lost 7 bases, and 16 bases lay in between. The CDR3 reads CASSWGHKSGTQYF. In DNA, the CDR3 is TGTGCCAGCAGTTGGGGCCACAAGAGTGGGACCCAGTACTTC.

In this sample, this clonotype turned up a few times. The V gene is TRBV28, the J gene TRBJ2-5; D might be TRBD1 (5 bases). V shed 6 bases and J shed 2 bases, with 19 bases lying between them. The CDR3 has 16 amino acids. Germline assignment: CDR1 MDHEN and CDR2 SYDVKM. CDR3 in DNA: TGTGCCAGCAGGGGATACACTGGGGCTTGGCAAGAGACCCAGTACTTC. Amino acids: CASRGYTGAWQETQYF.

Only a few counts were recorded for this clonotype. V usage is TRBV24-1 and J usage is TRBJ2-3, with TRBD1 matching 10 bases. Trimming at V came to 4 bases and at J to 2 bases, leaving 8 bases not matched to a gene. The CDR3 spans 17 residues. CDR1 is KGHDR and CDR2 is SFDVKD in the germline V gene. Here the CDR3 reads CATSDFLTGGTTDTQYF. The CDR3 DNA sequence: TGTGCCACCAGTGACTTTCTGACAGGGGGCACCACAGATACGCAGTATTTT.

This chain links TRBV29-1 with TRBJ2-7; D possibly corresponds to TRBD2 (6 bases). The germline CDR1 and CDR2 sequences are SQVTM and ANQGSEA. The CDR3 runs 12 residues. V lost 6 bases and J lost 2, with 11 bases in between. CDR3 in DNA: TGCAGCGTCTTAGCGGAGACCTACGAGCAGTACTTC. Protein product: CSVLAETYEQYF.

The rearrangement uses TRBV28 and TRBJ2-7; D is possibly TRBD2 (6 bases). This CDR3 is built from 16 residues. Trimming removed 5 bases from V and 1 base from J, with 18 bases in between. The germline CDR1 and CDR2 sequences are MDHEN and SYDVKM. The CDR3 sequence: CASSREGSGRSYEQYF. The CDR3 DNA reads TGTGCCAGCAGTCGAGAGGGGAGCGGGCGTTCCTACGAGCAGTACTTC.

This clonotype was counted a few times. The chain has TRBV19 and TRBJ2-7; 8 bases are shared with TRBD1. Germline V gene lookup returns CDR1 LNHDA and CDR2 SQIVND (reference sequence). This CDR3 is built from 14 residues. Trimming cost V 4 bases and J 2 bases; bases outside gene matches: 4. The CDR3: CASSKRTGTYEQYF. For the CDR3, the DNA is TGTGCCAGTAGTAAGAGGACAGGGACCTACGAGCAGTACTTC.

This CDR3 is CASSLKGDSRSTEAFF. Here the CDR3 DNA reads TGCGCCAGCAGCCTCAAGGGGGACAGCAGGAGCACTGAAGCTTTCTTT. This rearrangement joins TRBV4-1 to TRBJ1-1, with 7 nucleotides matching TRBD1. CDR3 length: 16 residues. V shed 4 bases, J shed 4 bases, and the junction held 12 bases outside the gene matches. Germline V gene data show CDR1 as MGHRA and CDR2 as YSYEKL.

The chain recombines TRBV19 with TRBJ1-1; the D gene is possibly TRBD1 (6 bases). V lost 4 bases and J lost 0, with 12 bases in between. Germline assignment: CDR1 LNHDA and CDR2 SQIVND (reference sequence). The CDR3 has 15 residues. The CDR3 is CASSKQGPLNTEAFF. The CDR3 bases are TGTGCCAGTAGTAAGCAGGGGCCTTTGAACACTGAAGCTTTCTTT.

The chain couples TRBV28 to TRBJ2-6; the D gene could be TRBD1 or TRBD2 (5 bases each). Germline CDR1 reads MDHEN; CDR2 reads SYDVKM. This CDR3 has 15 amino acids. The V end was cut by 8 bases, the J end by 2 bases, with 13 bases between. In nucleotides, the CDR3 is TGTGCCAGCTTTAGCGCCAGGGCTGGGGCCAACGTCCTGACTTTC. Its translation: CASFSARAGANVLTF.

This clonotype was observed once. The chain uses TRBV29-1 and TRBJ2-4; 8 bases are shared with TRBD1. Germline CDR1 and CDR2: SQVTM and ANQGSEA. V dropped 6 bases and J dropped 3; count of bases not matched to a gene: 7. This CDR3 is 14 amino acids long. The CDR3 region is CSVGPTGVKNIQYF. The CDR3, as DNA: TGCAGCGTCGGACCGACAGGGGTCAAAAACATTCAGTACTTC.

This clonotype has just a few counts. This chain links TRBV19 with TRBJ2-3, with TRBD2 matching over 7 bases. The CDR3 extends over 15 amino acids. The germline V gene encodes CDR1 LNHDA and CDR2 SQIVND (reference sequence). J was trimmed by 4 bases and V by 1 base; bases with no gene match: 5. The chain's CDR3 is CASSIVEAGADTQYF. As DNA, the CDR3 is TGTGCCAGTAGTATAGTCGAGGCGGGAGCAGATACGCAGTATTTT.

This chain links TRBV4-1 with TRBJ1-1; D ambiguous. Between the trimmed V and J ends, which lost 2 bases and 8 bases, there was a span of 9 bases. CDR3 length: 12 residues. Germline V gene data show CDR1 as MGHRA and CDR2 as YSYEKL. In DNA form, the CDR3 reads TGCGCCAGCAGCCAATACACAGACGAAGCTTTCTTT. Translation: CASSQYTDEAFF.

The V call is TRBV7-3, the J call TRBJ2-1, with TRBD2 identical over 10 bases. The CDR3 has 15 residues. From germline, CDR1 is SGHTA and CDR2 FQGTGA. V was clipped by 3 bases and J by 10 bases; unmatched bases: 9. The CDR3 nucleotides are TGTGCCAGCAGCTTGAGTCTAGCGGGAGTGGAGGAGCAGTTCTTC. It yields the protein CASSLSLAGVEEQFF.